The next 8 T cell receptor beta chains were all read from a single sample in a study of control samples from healthy donors and cancer patients. Sequenced by immunoSEQ multiplex PCR; TCRdb stores in-frame clones only, minus some. Of 130,000 to 150,000 clones listed, about 95% are singletons. The sequencing input was PBMCs. These receptors originate from a man aged 55 to 70 with colorectal cancer.

The chain joins TRBV30 to TRBJ1-5; D ambiguous. Germline V gives CDR1 GTSNPN, CDR2 SVGIG (reference sequence). The CDR3 consists of 12 residues. The V gene lost 5 bases and the J gene lost 3 bases, with 8 bases spanning the gap. This CDR3 is CAWGDINQPQHF. DNA for the CDR3: TGTGCCTGGGGGGATATCAATCAGCCCCAGCATTTT.

The chain employs TRBV28 and TRBJ2-2; D is uncertain. CDR3 length equals 12 residues. V was cut by 6 bases and J by 7 bases, with 9 bases left in between. Germline lookup yields CDR1 MDHEN and CDR2 SYDVKM. Written as DNA, the CDR3 is TGTGCCAGCAGCCCCCGCCTCGGGGAGCTGTTTTTT. It yields the protein CASSPRLGELFF.

The gene calls are TRBV7-2 and TRBJ2-3, with D perhaps TRBD2 (6 bases). Deletions cut 5 bases from V and 8 bases from J, with 11 bases between. The CDR3 is 12 amino acids. Germline lookup yields CDR1 SGHTA and CDR2 FQGNSA. The CDR3 protein is CASSPPEGTQYF. In DNA, the CDR3 is TGTGCCAGCAGCCCGCCGGAGGGTACGCAGTATTTT.

V and J are TRBV19 and TRBJ2-3; D may be TRBD1 (6 bases). The CDR3 consists of 13 residues. V was pared by 5 bases and J by 5 bases, with 11 bases between. Germline V gene lookup returns CDR1 LNHDA and CDR2 SQIVND (reference sequence). The CDR3 DNA reads as TGTGCCAGTAGTCCCCAGGGGTTAGATACGCAGTATTTT. Its translation: CASSPQGLDTQYF.

V and J are TRBV5-4 and TRBJ2-7, with TRBD1 matching 9 bases. CDR1 and CDR2 (germline): SGHNT, YYREEE (reference sequence). CDR3 length equals 15 residues. With 3 bases clipped from V and 3 bases from J, the junction kept 7 bases outside the gene matches. Here the CDR3 reads CASSSKGDRDYEQYF. CDR3 coding DNA: TGTGCCAGCAGCTCCAAGGGGGACAGGGACTACGAGCAGTACTTC.

The chain is built from TRBV2 and TRBJ1-5; perhaps TRBD1 as D (6 bases). The CDR3 consists of 14 residues. From germline, CDR1 is SNHLY and CDR2 FYNNEI. Trimming took off 5 bases at V and 3 bases at J, with 11 bases between the two ends. The CDR3 sequence is CASSYGQNNQPQHF. The CDR3 DNA reads TGTGCCAGCAGTTACGGACAGAACAATCAGCCCCAGCATTTT.

The chain recombines TRBV19 with TRBJ1-1; TRBD1 agrees at 7 bases. V lost 5 bases, J lost 1 base, and 4 bases stayed unmatched. Germline V gene data show CDR1 as LNHDA and CDR2 as SQIVND (reference sequence). The CDR3 loop spans 14 amino acids. The DNA for the CDR3 is TGTGCCAGTAGTCTCCAGGGGGGGAACACTGAAGCTTTCTTT. It codes for CASSLQGGNTEAFF.

The chain carries TRBV7-8 and TRBJ2-7; D possibly corresponds to TRBD2 (5 bases). Per germline, CDR1 SGHVS and CDR2 FQNEAQ. The CDR3 spans 13 residues. Trimming pared 1 base from V and 5 bases from J, leaving 9 bases between. The CDR3 spells CASSLVRGHEQYF. The DNA for the CDR3 is TGTGCCAGCAGCTTAGTCCGAGGGCACGAGCAGTACTTC.